This TCR beta chain was sequenced in a study of brain metastases from non-small cell lung cancer (dated by TCRdb to between 2018 and 2020). Context from the whole study: The immune microenvironment of paired resected primary tumors and brain metastases from non-small-cell lung cancer patients was profiled.

The cohort comprised over 35 patients with surgically resected non-small-cell lung cancer who had both primary tumor and brain metastasis specimens. Archival formalin-fixed, paraffin-embedded tissues were used as the tumor specimens. What the work shows at the level of the full study, not this receptor alone: TCR repertoires were found to be largely shared between paired brain metastases and primary tumors, although sparse T-cell densities were observed in the brain metastases. Lower T-cell infiltration was exhibited by brain metastases compared with primary tumors (P < 0.001). Compared with the matched primary tumors, around 59% of brain metastases appeared to show expanded T-cell clones.

To note about this clone: Its antigen target is currently unknown. No qualities accompany the bases; no much larger clone lies one base away.

Library creation used the immunoSEQ multiplex PCR assay. T-cell receptor beta chain repertoire sequencing was carried out together with a 770-gene immune expression panel. In its TCRdb copy, this immuneACCESS table keeps in-frame sequences only and misses some clones. Where compared with another copy, unresolved V genes explain less than half of these, and the others have no known cause. This sample gives 14,000 to 15,000 clones in total; around 83% of them show up just once. More than 7.5% of the sample belongs to the ten largest clones. The germline V end is reduced by 7 bases and the J end by 2 bases; junction bases left unmatched: 7. CDR1 MNHNY and CDR2 SVGAGI are derived from the germline V gene (reference sequence). Inclusive of the bounding cysteine and phenylalanine, the CDR3 is 15 residues long. Just CDR3 DNA is preserved here, 45 bases in frame from base 1.

The sequence was obtained from a donor at least 40 years old with non-small cell lung cancer. The sample consisted of primary lung tumor tissue. The cell subset or site label on this specimen signifies: primary lung tumor paired with brain metastasis. The rearrangement combines TRBV6-6 with TRBJ1-5; TRBD1 aligns with 8 central bases. The nucleotide sequence is TGTGCCAGCACCACCCTACAGGGGGGCAATCAGCCCCAGCATTTT. Its protein product is CASTTLQGGNQPQHF.